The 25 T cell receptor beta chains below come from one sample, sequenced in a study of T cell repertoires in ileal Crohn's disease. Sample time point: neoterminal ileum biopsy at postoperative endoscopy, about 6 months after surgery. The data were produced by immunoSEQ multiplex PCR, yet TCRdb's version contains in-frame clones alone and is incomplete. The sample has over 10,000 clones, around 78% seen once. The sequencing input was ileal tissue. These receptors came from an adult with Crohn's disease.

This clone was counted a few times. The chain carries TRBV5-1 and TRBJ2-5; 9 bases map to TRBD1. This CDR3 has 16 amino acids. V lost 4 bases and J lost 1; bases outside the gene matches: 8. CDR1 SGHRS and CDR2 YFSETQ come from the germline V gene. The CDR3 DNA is TGCGCCAGCAGCGTTCCGGGACAGGGCATCCAAGAGACCCAGTACTTC. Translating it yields CASSVPGQGIQETQYF.

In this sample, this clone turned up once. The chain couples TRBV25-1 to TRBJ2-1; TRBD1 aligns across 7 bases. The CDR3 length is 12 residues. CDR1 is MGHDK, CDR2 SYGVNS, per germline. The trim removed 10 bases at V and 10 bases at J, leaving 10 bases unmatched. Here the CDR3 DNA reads TGTGCCATCACAGGGGCCGAGCCCGAGCAGTTCTTC. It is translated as CAITGAEPEQFF. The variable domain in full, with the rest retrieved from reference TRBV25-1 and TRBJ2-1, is EADIYQTPRYLVIGTGKKITLECSQTMGHDKMYWYQQDPGMELHLIHYSYGVNSTEKGDLSSESTVSRIRTEHFPLTLESARPSHTSQYLCAITGAEPEQFFGPGTRLTVL.

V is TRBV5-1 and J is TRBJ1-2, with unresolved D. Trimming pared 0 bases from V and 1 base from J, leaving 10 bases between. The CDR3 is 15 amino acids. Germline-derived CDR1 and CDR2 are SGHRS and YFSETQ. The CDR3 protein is CASSLDGPGNYGYTF. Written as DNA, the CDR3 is TGCGCCAGCAGCTTGGACGGCCCGGGTAACTATGGCTACACCTTC.

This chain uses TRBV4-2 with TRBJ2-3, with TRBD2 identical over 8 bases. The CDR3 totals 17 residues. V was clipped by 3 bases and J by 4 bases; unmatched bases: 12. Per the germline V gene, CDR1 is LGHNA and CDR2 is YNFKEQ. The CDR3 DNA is TGTGCCAGCAGCCATCGTAAAACGGGGGGGCCCTCAGATACGCAGTATTTT. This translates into CASSHRKTGGPSDTQYF.

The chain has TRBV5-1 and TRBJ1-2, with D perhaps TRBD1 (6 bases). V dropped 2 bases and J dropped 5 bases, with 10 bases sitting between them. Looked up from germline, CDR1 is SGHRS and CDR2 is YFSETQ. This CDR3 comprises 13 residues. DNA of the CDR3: TGCGCCAGCAGCTTTAACAGGGTATATGGCTACACCTTC. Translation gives CASSFNRVYGYTF.

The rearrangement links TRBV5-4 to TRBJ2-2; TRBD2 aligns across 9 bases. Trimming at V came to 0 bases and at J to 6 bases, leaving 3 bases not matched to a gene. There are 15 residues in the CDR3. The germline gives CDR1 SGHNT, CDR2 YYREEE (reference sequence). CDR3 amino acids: CASSLDSGRPGELFF. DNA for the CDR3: TGTGCCAGCAGCTTGGATAGCGGGAGACCCGGGGAGCTGTTTTTT.

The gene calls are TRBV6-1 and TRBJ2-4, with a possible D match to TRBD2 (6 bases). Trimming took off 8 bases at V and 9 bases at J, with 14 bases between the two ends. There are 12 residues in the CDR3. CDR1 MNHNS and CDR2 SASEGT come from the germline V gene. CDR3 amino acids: CASGRPEGIQYF. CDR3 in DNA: TGTGCCAGCGGGAGGCCTGAAGGCATTCAGTACTTC.

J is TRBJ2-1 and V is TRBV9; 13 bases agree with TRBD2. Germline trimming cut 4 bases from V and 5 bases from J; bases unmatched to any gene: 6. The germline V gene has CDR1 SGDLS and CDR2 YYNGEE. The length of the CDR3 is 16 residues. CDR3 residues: CASSSRTSGSDNEQFF. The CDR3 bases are TGTGCCAGCAGCTCTCGGACTAGCGGGAGCGACAATGAGCAGTTCTTC.

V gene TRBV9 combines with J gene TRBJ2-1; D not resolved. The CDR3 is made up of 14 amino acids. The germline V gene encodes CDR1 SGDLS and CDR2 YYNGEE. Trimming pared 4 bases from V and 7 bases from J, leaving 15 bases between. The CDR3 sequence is CASSSPEVRNEQFF. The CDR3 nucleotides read TGTGCCAGCAGCTCCCCCGAGGTGAGGAATGAGCAGTTCTTC.

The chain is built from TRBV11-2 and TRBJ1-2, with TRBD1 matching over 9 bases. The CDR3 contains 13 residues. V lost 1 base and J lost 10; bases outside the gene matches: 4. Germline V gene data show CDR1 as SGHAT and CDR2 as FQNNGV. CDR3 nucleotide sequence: TGTGCCAGCAGCTTAGTGGGACAGGGCCACTACACCTTC. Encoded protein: CASSLVGQGHYTF.

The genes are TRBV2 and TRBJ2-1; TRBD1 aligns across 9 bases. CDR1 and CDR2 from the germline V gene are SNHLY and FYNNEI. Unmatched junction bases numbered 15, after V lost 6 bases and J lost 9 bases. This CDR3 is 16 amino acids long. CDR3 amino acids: CASRKFGQGSFREQFF. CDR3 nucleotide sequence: TGTGCCAGCAGGAAATTCGGACAGGGGTCGTTCCGTGAGCAGTTCTTC.

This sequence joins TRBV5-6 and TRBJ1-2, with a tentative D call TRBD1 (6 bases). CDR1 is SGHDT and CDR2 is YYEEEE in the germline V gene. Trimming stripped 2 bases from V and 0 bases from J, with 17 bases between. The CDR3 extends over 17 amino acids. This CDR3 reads CASSFPQGIHPNYGYTF. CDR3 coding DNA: TGTGCCAGCAGCTTCCCTCAGGGGATCCATCCTAACTATGGCTACACCTTC.

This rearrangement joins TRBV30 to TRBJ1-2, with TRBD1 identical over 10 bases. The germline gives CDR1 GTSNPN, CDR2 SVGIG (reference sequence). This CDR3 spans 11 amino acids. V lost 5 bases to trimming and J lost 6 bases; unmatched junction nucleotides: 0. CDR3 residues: CAWDRGHGYTF. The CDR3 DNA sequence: TGTGCCTGGGACAGGGGGCATGGCTACACCTTC.

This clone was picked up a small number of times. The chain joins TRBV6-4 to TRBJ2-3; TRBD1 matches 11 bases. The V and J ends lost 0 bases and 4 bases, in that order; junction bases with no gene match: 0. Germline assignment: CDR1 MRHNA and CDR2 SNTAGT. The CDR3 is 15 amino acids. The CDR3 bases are TGTGCCAGCAGTGACTCGGGACAGGGGGCAGATACGCAGTATTTT. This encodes CASSDSGQGADTQYF.

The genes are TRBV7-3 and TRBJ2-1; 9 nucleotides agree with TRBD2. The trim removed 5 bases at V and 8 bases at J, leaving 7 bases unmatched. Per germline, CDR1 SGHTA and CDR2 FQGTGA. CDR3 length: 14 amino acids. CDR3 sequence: CASSKGTSRDEQFF. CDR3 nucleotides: TGTGCCAGCAGCAAAGGGACTAGCAGGGATGAGCAGTTCTTC.

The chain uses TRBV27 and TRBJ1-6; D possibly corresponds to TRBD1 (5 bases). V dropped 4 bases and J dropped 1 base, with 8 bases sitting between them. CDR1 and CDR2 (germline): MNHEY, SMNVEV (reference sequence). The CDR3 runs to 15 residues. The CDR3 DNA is TGTGCCAGCAGTTCCGGGGGGTCCTATAATTCACCCCTCCACTTT. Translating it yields CASSSGGSYNSPLHF.

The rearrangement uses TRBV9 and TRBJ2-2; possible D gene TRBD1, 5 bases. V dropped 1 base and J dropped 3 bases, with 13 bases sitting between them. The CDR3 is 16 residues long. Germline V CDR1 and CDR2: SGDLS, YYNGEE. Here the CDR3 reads CASSVTLIGDTGELFF. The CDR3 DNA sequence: TGTGCCAGCAGCGTAACCCTAATAGGGGACACCGGGGAGCTGTTTTTT. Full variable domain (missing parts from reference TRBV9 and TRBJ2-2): DSGVTQTPKHLITATGQRVTLRCSPRSGDLSVYWYQQSLDQGLQFLIQYYNGEERAKGNILERFSAQQFPDLHSELNLSSLELGDSALYFCASSVTLIGDTGELFFGEGSRLTVL.

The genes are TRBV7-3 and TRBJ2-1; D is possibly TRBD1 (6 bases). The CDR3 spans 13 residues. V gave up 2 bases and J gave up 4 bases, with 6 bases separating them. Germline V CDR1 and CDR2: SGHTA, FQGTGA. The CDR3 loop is CASSLQGYNEQFF. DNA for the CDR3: TGTGCCAGCAGCTTACAGGGGTACAATGAGCAGTTCTTC.

The CDR3 nucleotides are TGTGCCAGCAGCTTTCAGGGGAGGCAGTACTTC. As protein: CASSFQGRQYF. V usage is TRBV7-9 and J usage is TRBJ2-7, with a weak D call TRBD1 (6 bases). Trimming removed 3 bases from V and 9 bases from J, with 9 bases in between. The CDR3 loop spans 11 amino acids. Germline CDR1 reads SEHNR; CDR2 reads FQNEAQ (reference sequence).

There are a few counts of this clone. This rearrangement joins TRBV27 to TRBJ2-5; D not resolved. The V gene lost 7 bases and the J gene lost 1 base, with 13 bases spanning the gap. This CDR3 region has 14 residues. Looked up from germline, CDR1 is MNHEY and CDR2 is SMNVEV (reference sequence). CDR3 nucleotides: TGTGCCAGCAAGGCAGGTTGGTTCCAAGAGACCCAGTACTTC. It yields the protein CASKAGWFQETQYF.

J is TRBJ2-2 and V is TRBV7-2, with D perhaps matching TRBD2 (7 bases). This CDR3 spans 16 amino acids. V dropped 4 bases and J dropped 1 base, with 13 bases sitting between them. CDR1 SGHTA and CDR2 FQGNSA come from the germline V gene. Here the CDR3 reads CASSSSGTLNTGELFF. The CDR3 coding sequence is TGTGCCAGCAGCTCGAGCGGGACACTGAACACCGGGGAGCTGTTTTTT.

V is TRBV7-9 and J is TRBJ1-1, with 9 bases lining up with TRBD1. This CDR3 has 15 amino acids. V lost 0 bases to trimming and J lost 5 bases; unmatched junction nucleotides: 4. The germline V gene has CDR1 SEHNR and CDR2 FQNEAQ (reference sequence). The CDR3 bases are TGTGCCAGCAGCTTAGCCAGACAGGGGGGAACTGAAGCTTTCTTT. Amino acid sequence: CASSLARQGGTEAFF.

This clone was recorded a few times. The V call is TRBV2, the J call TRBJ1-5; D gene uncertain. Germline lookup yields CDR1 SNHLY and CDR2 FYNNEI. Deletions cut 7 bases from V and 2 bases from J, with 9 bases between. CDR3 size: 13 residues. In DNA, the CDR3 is TGTGCCAGCACTGGAGACGGCAATCAGCCCCAGCATTTT. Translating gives CASTGDGNQPQHF.

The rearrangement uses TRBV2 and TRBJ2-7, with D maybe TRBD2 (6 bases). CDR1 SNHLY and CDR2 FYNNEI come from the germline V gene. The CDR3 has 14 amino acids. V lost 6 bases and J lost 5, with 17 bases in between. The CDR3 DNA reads TGTGCCAGCAGGGAGGGGCAGGGAATGGACGAGCAGTACTTC. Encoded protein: CASREGQGMDEQYF.

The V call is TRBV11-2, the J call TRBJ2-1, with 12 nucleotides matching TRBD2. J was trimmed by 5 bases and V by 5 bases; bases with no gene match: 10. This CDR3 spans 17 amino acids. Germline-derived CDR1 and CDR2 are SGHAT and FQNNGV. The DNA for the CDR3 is TGTGCCAGCAGCGGATCCCTAGCGGGAGGGGCCCACAATGAGCAGTTCTTC. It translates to CASSGSLAGGAHNEQFF.